Here is one TCR beta chain with its context. Its antigen target is currently unknown. No quality values exist for individual bases; no much larger clone is one base distant. TCR CDR3 regions were amplified from genomic DNA by multiplex PCR using the deep immunoSEQ assay. Genomic DNA extracted from each cell subset was distributed evenly over all wells of several immunoSEQ 96-well plates, and each plate served as one replicate. For sorted subsets, roughly 200 ng of genomic DNA, equivalent to some 33,000 T cell genomes, went into each replicate PCR. The purified libraries were quantified using a Qubit 3.0 fluorometer, sized with a Bioanalyzer 2100, and then quantified again using the KAPA Library Quantification kit. A separate single-read 150-cycle Illumina NextSeq 550 flow cell was used to sequence each immunoSEQ 96-well plate. Per the source publication's procedure: Because only junctional sequences without quality scores were contained in the immunoSEQ output, filtering matching that applied to full-length reads could not be performed. Sequences were annotated with PyIR, a Python wrapper for IgBLAST v1.9, using IMGT germline references to assign V/J genes and CDR3. Any read was removed if the V/J assignment was weak (E-value above 1e-6), the CDR3 was missing, or the read contained stop codons, out-of-frame junctions, or ambiguous translated residues. V3J clonotypes were defined by identical inferred V gene, J gene, and CDR3 amino acid sequence. The percentage overlap between two repertoires was calculated by dividing the number of shared unique clonotypes by the size of the smaller repertoire. Repertoire richness was assessed with RTK rarefaction, the Chao1 estimator, and Recon v2.1 estimates of unobserved clonotypes. For all TCRbeta clonotypes obtained by the gDNA method from a handful of donors, generation probabilities were computed with OLGA. TCRdb limited this immuneACCESS table to in-frame rearrangements with V and J called. A share of clones is missing; checked studies link under half to unresolved V genes, and the rest is unexplained. The V and J calls and the clone size are those of that table, but D and trimming were determined from the DNA. Across this sample there are more than 600,000 clones, with just over 90% seen only once. Of the sample, roughly 24% is held by the ten largest clones.

V trim: 3 bases; J trim: 12 bases; unmatched bases: 9. The germline V gene gives CDR1 as MDHEN and CDR2 as SYDVKM. The CDR3 measures 14 amino acids from cysteine to phenylalanine. The CDR3 DNA has 42 bases and is translated from base 1. CD8 naive samples consisted of CD45RO-negative cells that were positively selected for CCR7, yielding a CD45RA+CCR7+ population without TemRA cells. The donors were healthy, HIV-negative adults who had no recently reported acute infections or vaccinations. All donors were Caucasian adults living in Nashville, Tennessee, USA. Blood was collected by leukapheresis, and PBMCs were isolated by Ficoll-Histopaque density gradient centrifugation and then cryopreserved in liquid nitrogen vapor phase. Analytical flow cytometry was used to check the purity and quantity of every magnetically sorted T cell population. Genomic DNA was isolated from each sorted fraction and quantified by UV absorbance on a Nanodrop 2000c.

The sample is drawn from a study of shared clonotypes between healthy human individuals (dated by TCRdb to about 2020). Background for the entire study: The cohort comprised two women and three men aged 18 to 49 years. Per donor, three plates each were used for CD4 naive and CD4 memory, two for CD8 naive, and one for CD8 memory. To estimate repertoire size and how much clonotypes are shared between individuals, the study performed deep sequencing of blood TCR repertoires from about five healthy adults. Between about 0.85 and 9.5 billion PBMCs per donor were obtained by leukapheresis. To increase sequencing depth and limit assay-specific biases, different laboratories used diverse techniques to prepare libraries and sequence TCR repertoires. General conclusions and limits of the study: Higher generation probabilities were observed for clonotypes shared by all four sorted-subset donors than for non-shared clonotypes. Naive subsets generally had larger estimated clonotype richness than memory subsets did. Based on pairwise subsampling, the degree of clonotype sharing among donors was expected to be affected by sequencing depth. The small number of donors limited the genetic and exposure-history diversity represented. Roughly 5% of naive CD4, around 3.5% of naive CD8, 2.3% of memory CD4, and less than 0.45% of memory CD8 clonotypes were shared across several donors. Incomplete sequencing was indicated by rarefaction of sorted-subset datasets, despite the large sequencing depth. Sampling was limited to blood, and TCR repertoires in tissue likely differ from TCR repertoires in blood.

The source of this sequence is a man aged 25-45 years in good health. The sample taken for sequencing was naive CD8+ T cells sorted from blood. What the cell subset or site label conveys for this sample: CD45RA+CCR7+. The rearrangement joined TRBV28 to TRBJ2-1, with 9 central nucleotides matching TRBD1. This receptor carries the CDR3 CASSFWDRVQGQFF. The DNA sequence reads TGTGCCAGCAGTTTTTGGGACAGGGTTCAGGGGCAGTTCTTC.